These T cell receptor beta chains were read from a single sample in a study of cytomegalovirus exposure and HLA in healthy donors. Libraries were prepared by immunoSEQ multiplex PCR; TCRdb keeps only in-frame clonotypes and omits some of them. Of about 150,000 clones listed, just under 90% are singletons. The specimen sequenced was PBMCs. The receptors here all came from a young woman in good health and CMV-seronegative. CDR3s include the opening cysteine and the closing phenylalanine or tryptophan. Each record gives: CDR3 protein, CDR3 DNA, J gene, D gene, V gene, clone size. D genes are given only for firm matches. The size entry is marked missing in some rows and otherwise reads once, few, many or a size class.

CDR3: CASSEALLRGQPQHF; DNA: TGTGCCAGCAGTGAAGCGCTTTTGAGGGGGCAGCCCCAGCATTTT; J: TRBJ1-5; D: NA; V: TRBV2; size: NA
CDR3: CASSSRDFLSTGELFF; DNA: TGTGCCAGCAGCTCCAGGGACTTTTTGAGCACCGGGGAGCTGTTTTTT; J: TRBJ2-2; D: NA; V: TRBV7-8; size: NA
CDR3: CASSLRGMANTEAFF; DNA: TGTGCCAGCAGCTTACGGGGGATGGCGAACACTGAAGCTTTCTTT; J: TRBJ1-1; D: NA; V: TRBV7-9; size: NA
CDR3: CASSLLPGYGYTF; DNA: TGTGCCAGCAGCTTACTGCCGGGATATGGCTACACCTTC; J: TRBJ1-2; D: NA; V: TRBV7-3; size: NA
CDR3: CASTSPGTGGGGAYEQYF; DNA: TGTGCCAGTACAAGTCCCGGGACAGGAGGAGGAGGTGCCTACGAGCAGTACTTC; J: TRBJ2-7; D: TRBD1; V: TRBV7-9; size: NA
CDR3: CASSFLGGPQHF; DNA: TGTGCCAGCAGTTTTCTAGGGGGGCCCCAGCATTTT; J: TRBJ1-5; D: NA; V: TRBV28; size: NA
CDR3: CASSPGQGAAYEQYF; DNA: TGTGCCAGCAGCCCGGGACAGGGGGCCGCCTACGAGCAGTACTTC; J: TRBJ2-7; D: TRBD1; V: TRBV7-9; size: NA
CDR3: CASSPGTVVYEQYF; DNA: TGTGCCAGCAGCCCAGGGACAGTAGTCTACGAGCAGTACTTC; J: TRBJ2-7; D: TRBD1; V: TRBV7-9; size: NA
CDR3: CAISPGRTGSYEQYF; DNA: TGTGCCATCAGTCCCGGGCGGACAGGGAGCTACGAGCAGTACTTC; J: TRBJ2-7; D: TRBD1; V: TRBV10-3; size: NA
CDR3: CASSRQGAGANVLTF; DNA: TGTGCCAGCAGCCGACAGGGTGCTGGGGCCAACGTCCTGACTTTC; J: TRBJ2-6; D: TRBD1; V: TRBV11-1; size: NA
CDR3: CASSFDRVRYGYTF; DNA: TGTGCCAGCAGTTTCGACAGGGTTAGGTATGGCTACACCTTC; J: TRBJ1-2; D: TRBD1; V: TRBV27; size: once
CDR3: CASSTTRGPGGQYF; DNA: TGTGCCAGCAGTACGACCCGGGGGCCAGGGGGGCAGTACTTC; J: TRBJ2-7; D: NA; V: TRBV28; size: NA
CDR3: CASSPSGLAGGYEQYF; DNA: TGTGCCAGCAGCCCCTCCGGACTAGCGGGGGGTTACGAGCAGTACTTC; J: TRBJ2-7; D: TRBD2; V: TRBV7-2; size: NA
CDR3: CASSAPGGVGTEAFF; DNA: TGTGCCAGCAGCGCACCCGGGGGGGTGGGGACTGAAGCTTTCTTT; J: TRBJ1-1; D: NA; V: TRBV7-9; size: NA
CDR3: CASSLAGNTYEQYF; DNA: TGTGCCAGCAGCTTAGCTGGCAACACCTACGAGCAGTACTTC; J: TRBJ2-7; D: NA; V: TRBV7-6; size: NA
CDR3: CASSRQGLNTEAFF; DNA: TGTGCCAGCAGCCGACAGGGGTTGAACACTGAAGCTTTCTTT; J: TRBJ1-1; D: TRBD1; V: TRBV6-5; size: NA
CDR3: CASSPTGQLSMNTEAFF; DNA: TGTGCCAGCAGCCCCACGGGACAGCTAAGCATGAACACTGAAGCTTTCTTT; J: TRBJ1-1; D: TRBD1; V: TRBV9; size: once
CDR3: CASSKTGNYGYTF; DNA: TGTGCCAGCAGCAAGACAGGGAACTATGGCTACACCTTC; J: TRBJ1-2; D: TRBD1; V: TRBV28; size: NA
CDR3: CASRAGQGGRNTEAFF; DNA: TGTGCCAGCAGGGCGGGACAGGGGGGACGGAACACTGAAGCTTTCTTT; J: TRBJ1-1; D: TRBD1; V: TRBV2; size: many
CDR3: CATSRARDRYYEQYF; DNA: TGTGCCACCAGCAGAGCCCGGGACAGGTACTACGAGCAGTACTTC; J: TRBJ2-7; D: TRBD1; V: TRBV15; size: NA
CDR3: CAIGSGPYNEQFF; DNA: TGTGCCATCGGGTCAGGGCCATACAATGAGCAGTTCTTC; J: TRBJ2-1; D: NA; V: TRBV10-3; size: NA
CDR3: CAWSVPSLGQGYGYTF; DNA: TGTGCCTGGAGTGTACCCTCCTTGGGACAGGGCTATGGCTACACCTTC; J: TRBJ1-2; D: TRBD1; V: TRBV30; size: NA
CDR3: CASSPGTDQPQHF; DNA: TGTGCCAGCAGCCCCGGGACAGATCAGCCCCAGCATTTT; J: TRBJ1-5; D: TRBD1; V: TRBV7-9; size: NA
CDR3: CASSPTGTSSYEQYF; DNA: TGTGCCAGCTCACCAACCGGGACTTCATCCTACGAGCAGTACTTC; J: TRBJ2-7; D: NA; V: TRBV18; size: once
CDR3: CASNSGQETQYF; DNA: TGTGCCAGCAATAGCGGCCAAGAGACCCAGTACTTC; J: TRBJ2-5; D: NA; V: TRBV2; size: NA
CDR3: CASSVAPGEETQYF; DNA: TGTGCCAGCAGCGTAGCCCCAGGTGAAGAGACCCAGTACTTC; J: TRBJ2-5; D: NA; V: TRBV9; size: NA
CDR3: CASRPNPGSSSYNEQFF; DNA: TGTGCCAGCAGGCCAAATCCGGGTTCCAGCTCCTACAATGAGCAGTTCTTC; J: TRBJ2-1; D: NA; V: TRBV7-9; size: NA
CDR3: CASSLARETQYF; DNA: TGTGCCAGCTCTCTGGCTAGGGAGACCCAGTACTTC; J: TRBJ2-5; D: NA; V: TRBV7-9; size: few
CDR3: CASSVGGGTTGYTF; DNA: TGTGCCAGCAGCGTAGGGGGAGGGACGACGGGCTACACCTTC; J: TRBJ1-2; D: NA; V: TRBV9; size: NA
CDR3: CASSPMLGQGGQPQHF; DNA: TGTGCCAGCAGCCCTATGTTGGGGCAGGGAGGGCAGCCCCAGCATTTT; J: TRBJ1-5; D: NA; V: TRBV7-6; size: NA
CDR3: CASSHGLGDSYEQYF; DNA: TGTGCCAGTAGTCACGGACTAGGGGACTCCTACGAGCAGTACTTC; J: TRBJ2-7; D: TRBD2; V: TRBV19; size: once
CDR3: CASSVDGGAYEQYF; DNA: TGTGCCAGCAGCGTAGATGGGGGGGCGTACGAGCAGTACTTC; J: TRBJ2-7; D: NA; V: TRBV9; size: NA
CDR3: CASSGTGFISYNEQFF; DNA: TGTGCCAGCAGCGGAACCGGGTTTATCTCCTACAATGAGCAGTTCTTC; J: TRBJ2-1; D: NA; V: TRBV5-4; size: once
CDR3: CASSSLRAGSYEQYF; DNA: TGTGCCAGCAGCTCCCTCCGGGCGGGCTCATACGAGCAGTACTTC; J: TRBJ2-7; D: NA; V: TRBV27; size: NA
CDR3: CASSMFGGYEQYF; DNA: TGTGCCAGTAGTATGTTCGGAGGCTACGAGCAGTACTTC; J: TRBJ2-7; D: NA; V: TRBV19; size: NA
CDR3: CASSGGELGYGYTF; DNA: TGTGCCAGCAGCGGCGGGGAGCTTGGCTATGGCTACACCTTC; J: TRBJ1-2; D: NA; V: TRBV7-8; size: few
CDR3: CASRPYGAGGDYGYTF; DNA: TGTGCCAGCAGACCCTATGGGGCAGGGGGCGACTATGGCTACACCTTC; J: TRBJ1-2; D: TRBD1; V: TRBV11-2; size: NA
CDR3: CASSQNRVVTEAFF; DNA: TGTGCCAGCTCACAAAACAGGGTAGTTACTGAAGCTTTCTTT; J: TRBJ1-1; D: NA; V: TRBV18; size: NA
CDR3: CASSLVGLGNTIYF; DNA: TGTGCCAGCAGCTTAGTGGGCTTGGGAAACACCATATATTTT; J: TRBJ1-3; D: NA; V: TRBV7-9; size: NA
CDR3: CASSLQETQYF; DNA: TGCGCCAGCAGCCTTCAAGAGACCCAGTACTTC; J: TRBJ2-5; D: NA; V: TRBV5-1; size: NA
CDR3: CASSLLAGGFGGYGYTF; DNA: TGTGCCAGCAGCTTGTTGGCAGGGGGCTTTGGCGGCTATGGCTACACCTTC; J: TRBJ1-2; D: TRBD1; V: TRBV5-6; size: NA
CDR3: CASSAGGGYEQYF; DNA: TGTGCCAGCAGCGCAGGGGGCGGATACGAGCAGTACTTC; J: TRBJ2-7; D: TRBD1; V: TRBV11-3; size: NA
CDR3: CASSLAGLAGGPQFHEQYF; DNA: TGTGCCAGCAGCTTGGCCGGACTAGCGGGGGGGCCGCAGTTCCACGAGCAGTACTTC; J: TRBJ2-7; D: TRBD2; V: TRBV5-4; size: NA
CDR3: CASSFMGFGGGGNEQFF; DNA: TGTGCCAGCAGCTTCATGGGATTCGGGGGAGGGGGGAATGAGCAGTTCTTC; J: TRBJ2-1; D: NA; V: TRBV7-2; size: NA
CDR3: CASRLVAGGSTDTQYF; DNA: TGTGCCAGCAGACTGGTTGCGGGAGGATCCACAGATACGCAGTATTTT; J: TRBJ2-3; D: TRBD2; V: TRBV28; size: NA
CDR3: CASSVAPGLLQETQYF; DNA: TGTGCCAGCAGCGTAGCCCCCGGACTTCTCCAAGAGACCCAGTACTTC; J: TRBJ2-5; D: NA; V: TRBV9; size: NA
CDR3: CAWVKELNTEAFF; DNA: TGTGCCTGGGTGAAAGAGCTGAACACTGAAGCTTTCTTT; J: TRBJ1-1; D: NA; V: TRBV30; size: NA
CDR3: CSSSLVLPQGAYEQYF; DNA: TGTTCCAGCAGCTTAGTCCTTCCACAGGGGGCCTACGAGCAGTACTTC; J: TRBJ2-7; D: TRBD1; V: TRBV7-9; size: NA